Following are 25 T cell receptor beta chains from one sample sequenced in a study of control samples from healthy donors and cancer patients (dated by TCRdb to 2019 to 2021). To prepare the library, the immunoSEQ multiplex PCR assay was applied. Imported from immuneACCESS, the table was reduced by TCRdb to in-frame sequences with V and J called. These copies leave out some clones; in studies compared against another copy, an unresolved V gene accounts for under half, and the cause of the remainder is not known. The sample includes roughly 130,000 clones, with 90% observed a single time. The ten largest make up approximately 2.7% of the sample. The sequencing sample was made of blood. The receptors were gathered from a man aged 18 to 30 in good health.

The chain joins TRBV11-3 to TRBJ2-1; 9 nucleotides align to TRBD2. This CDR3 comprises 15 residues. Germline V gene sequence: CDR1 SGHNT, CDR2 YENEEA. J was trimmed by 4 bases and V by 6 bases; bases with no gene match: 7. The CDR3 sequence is CASRTLAGSYNEQFF. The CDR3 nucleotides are TGTGCCAGCAGGACACTAGCGGGTTCATACAATGAGCAGTTCTTC.

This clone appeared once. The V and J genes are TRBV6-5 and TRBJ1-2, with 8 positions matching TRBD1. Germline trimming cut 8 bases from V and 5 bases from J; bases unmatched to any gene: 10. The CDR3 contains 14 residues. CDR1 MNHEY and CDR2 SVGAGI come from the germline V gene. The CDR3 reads CASASGGAEYGYTF. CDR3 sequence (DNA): TGTGCCAGCGCATCAGGGGGCGCAGAGTATGGCTACACCTTC.

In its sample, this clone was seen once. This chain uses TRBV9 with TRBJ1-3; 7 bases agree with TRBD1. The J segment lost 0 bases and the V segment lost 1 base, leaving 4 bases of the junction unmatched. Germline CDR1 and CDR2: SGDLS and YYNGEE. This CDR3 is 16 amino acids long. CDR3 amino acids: CASSVSTGDSGNTIYF. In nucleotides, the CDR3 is TGTGCCAGCAGCGTATCCACAGGGGACTCTGGAAACACCATATATTTT.

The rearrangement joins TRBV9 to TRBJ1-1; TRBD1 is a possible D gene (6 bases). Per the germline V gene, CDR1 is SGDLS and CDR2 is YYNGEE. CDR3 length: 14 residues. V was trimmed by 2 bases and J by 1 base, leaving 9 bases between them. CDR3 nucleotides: TGTGCCAGCAGCGTTGGGACACCGAACACTGAAGCTTTCTTT. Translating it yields CASSVGTPNTEAFF.

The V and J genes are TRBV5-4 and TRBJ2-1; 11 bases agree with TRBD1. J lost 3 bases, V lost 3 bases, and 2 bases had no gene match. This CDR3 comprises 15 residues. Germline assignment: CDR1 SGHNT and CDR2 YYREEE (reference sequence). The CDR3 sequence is CASSSGQGDYNEQFF. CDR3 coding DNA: TGTGCCAGCAGCTCGGGACAGGGGGACTACAATGAGCAGTTCTTC.

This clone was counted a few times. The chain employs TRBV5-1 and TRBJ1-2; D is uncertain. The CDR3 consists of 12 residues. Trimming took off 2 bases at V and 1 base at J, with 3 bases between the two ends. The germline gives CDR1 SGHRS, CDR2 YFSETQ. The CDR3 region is CASSFNNYGYTF. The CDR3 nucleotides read TGCGCCAGCAGCTTCAATAACTATGGCTACACCTTC. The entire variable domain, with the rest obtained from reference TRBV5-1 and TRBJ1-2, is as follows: KAGVTQTPRYLIKTRGQQVTLSCSPISGHRSVSWYQQTPGQGLQFLFEYFSETQRNKGNFPGRFSGRQFSNSRSEMNVSTLELGDSALYLCASSFNNYGYTFGSGTRLTVV.

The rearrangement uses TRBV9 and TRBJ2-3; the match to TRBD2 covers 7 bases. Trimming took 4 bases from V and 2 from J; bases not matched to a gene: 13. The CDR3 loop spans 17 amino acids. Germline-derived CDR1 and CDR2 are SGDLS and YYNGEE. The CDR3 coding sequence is TGTGCCAGCAGCTCTCGGGGAGGGCCCATATTCACAGATACGCAGTATTTT. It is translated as CASSSRGGPIFTDTQYF.

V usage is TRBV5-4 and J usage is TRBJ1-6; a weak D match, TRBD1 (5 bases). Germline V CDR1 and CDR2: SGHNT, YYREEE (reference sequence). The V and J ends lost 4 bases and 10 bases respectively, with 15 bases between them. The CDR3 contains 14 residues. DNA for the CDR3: TGTGCCAGCAGCCGGGACGGCCCTCACTCACCCCTCCACTTT. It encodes CASSRDGPHSPLHF.

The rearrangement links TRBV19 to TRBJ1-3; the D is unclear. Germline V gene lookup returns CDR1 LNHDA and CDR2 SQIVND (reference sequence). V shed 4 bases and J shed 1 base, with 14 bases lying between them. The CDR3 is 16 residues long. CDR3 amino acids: CASSSSGVQSGNTIYF. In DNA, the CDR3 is TGTGCCAGTAGTAGTTCCGGGGTGCAGTCTGGAAACACCATATATTTT.

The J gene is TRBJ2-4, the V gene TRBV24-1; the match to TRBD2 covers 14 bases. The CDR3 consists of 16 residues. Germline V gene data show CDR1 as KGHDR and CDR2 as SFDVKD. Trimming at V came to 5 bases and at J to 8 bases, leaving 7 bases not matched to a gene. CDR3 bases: TGTGCCACCAGTGCCCAGGGACTAGCGGGAGTTGACATTCAGTACTTC. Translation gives CATSAQGLAGVDIQYF.

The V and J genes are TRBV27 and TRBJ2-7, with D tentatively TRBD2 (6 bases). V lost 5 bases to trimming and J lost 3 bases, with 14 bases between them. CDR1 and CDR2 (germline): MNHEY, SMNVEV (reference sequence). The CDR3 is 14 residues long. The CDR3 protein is CASSQQHSGYEQYF. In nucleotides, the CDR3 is TGTGCCAGCAGTCAACAGCATAGCGGCTACGAGCAGTACTTC.

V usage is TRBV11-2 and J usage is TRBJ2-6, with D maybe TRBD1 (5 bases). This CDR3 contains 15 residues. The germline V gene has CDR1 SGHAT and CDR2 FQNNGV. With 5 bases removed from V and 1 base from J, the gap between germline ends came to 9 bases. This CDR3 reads CASSPGLSGANVLTF. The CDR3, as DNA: TGTGCCAGCAGCCCAGGGCTATCTGGGGCCAACGTCCTGACTTTC.

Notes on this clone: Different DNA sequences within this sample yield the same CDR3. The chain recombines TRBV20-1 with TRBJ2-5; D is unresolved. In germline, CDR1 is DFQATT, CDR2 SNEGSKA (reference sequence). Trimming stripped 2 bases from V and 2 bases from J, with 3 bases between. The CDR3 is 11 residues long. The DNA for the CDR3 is TGCAGTGCTAGAAGTCAAGAGACCCAGTACTTC. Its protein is CSARSQETQYF.

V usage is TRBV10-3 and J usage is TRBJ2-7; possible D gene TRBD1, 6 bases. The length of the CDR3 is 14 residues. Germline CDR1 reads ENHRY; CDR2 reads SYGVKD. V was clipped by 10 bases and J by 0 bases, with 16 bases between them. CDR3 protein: CATGGPDSSYEQYV. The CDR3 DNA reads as TGTGCCACCGGAGGACCGGACAGCTCCTACGAGCAGTACGTC.

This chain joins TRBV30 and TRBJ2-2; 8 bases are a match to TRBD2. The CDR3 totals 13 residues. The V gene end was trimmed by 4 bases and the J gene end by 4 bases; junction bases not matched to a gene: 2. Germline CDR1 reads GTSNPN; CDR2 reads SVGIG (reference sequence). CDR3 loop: CAWTGGGTGELFF. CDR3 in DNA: TGTGCCTGGACGGGGGGGGGCACCGGGGAGCTGTTTTTT.

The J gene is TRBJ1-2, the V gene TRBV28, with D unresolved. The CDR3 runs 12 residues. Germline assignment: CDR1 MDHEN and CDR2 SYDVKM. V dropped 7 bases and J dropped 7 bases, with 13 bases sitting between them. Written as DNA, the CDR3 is TGTGCCAGCACCTCAGAGAGGGTTGGCTACACCTTC. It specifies CASTSERVGYTF.

The CDR3: CASSAGLSPYEQYV. The DNA for the CDR3 is TGTGCCAGCAGCGCCGGGCTATCGCCCTACGAGCAGTACGTC. V is TRBV11-1 and J is TRBJ2-7, with D uncertain. Germline values: CDR1 SGHAT, CDR2 FQDESV (reference sequence). The CDR3 runs 14 residues. Trimming stripped 5 bases from V and 2 bases from J, with 13 bases between.

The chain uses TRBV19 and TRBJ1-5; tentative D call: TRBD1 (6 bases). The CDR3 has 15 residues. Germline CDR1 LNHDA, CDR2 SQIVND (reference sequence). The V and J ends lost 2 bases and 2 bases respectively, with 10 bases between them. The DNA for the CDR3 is TGTGCCAGTAGTATATGGGGGGCTGGCAATCAGCCCCAGCATTTT. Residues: CASSIWGAGNQPQHF. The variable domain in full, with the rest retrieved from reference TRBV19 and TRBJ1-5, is DGGITQSPKYLFRKEGQNVTLSCEQNLNHDAMYWYRQDPGQGLRLIYYSQIVNDFQKGDIAEGYSVSREKKESFPLTVTSAQKNPTAFYLCASSIWGAGNQPQHFGDGTRLSIL.

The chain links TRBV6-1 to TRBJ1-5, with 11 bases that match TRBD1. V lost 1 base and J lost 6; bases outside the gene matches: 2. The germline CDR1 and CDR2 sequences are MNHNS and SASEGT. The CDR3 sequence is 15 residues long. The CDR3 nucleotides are TGTGCCAGCAGTGAAGGGACAGGGGGCTTTCAGCCCCAGCATTTT. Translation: CASSEGTGGFQPQHF.

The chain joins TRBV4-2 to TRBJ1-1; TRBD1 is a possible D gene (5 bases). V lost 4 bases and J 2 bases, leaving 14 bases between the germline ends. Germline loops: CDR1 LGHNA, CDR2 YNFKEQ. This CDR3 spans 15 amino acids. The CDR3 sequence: CASSLGHNVNTEAFF. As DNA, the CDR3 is TGTGCCAGCAGCCTGGGGCACAATGTTAACACTGAAGCTTTCTTT.

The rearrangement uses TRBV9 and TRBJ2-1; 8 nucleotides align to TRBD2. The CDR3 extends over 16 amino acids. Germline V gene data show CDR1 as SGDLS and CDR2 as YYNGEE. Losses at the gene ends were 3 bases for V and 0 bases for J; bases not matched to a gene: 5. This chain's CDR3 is CASSGSGASSYNEQFF. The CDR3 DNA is TGTGCCAGCAGCGGTAGCGGGGCCAGCTCCTACAATGAGCAGTTCTTC. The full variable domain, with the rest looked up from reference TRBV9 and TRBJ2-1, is DSGVTQTPKHLITATGQRVTLRCSPRSGDLSVYWYQQSLDQGLQFLIQYYNGEERAKGNILERFSAQQFPDLHSELNLSSLELGDSALYFCASSGSGASSYNEQFFGPGTRLTVL.

The CDR3 reads CASSPTSPFSTDTQYF. CDR3 DNA sequence: TGTGCCAGCAGCCCCACCTCTCCGTTTTCAACGGATACGCAGTATTTT. This chain connects TRBV7-2 to TRBJ2-3; D remains ambiguous. Trimming shortened V by 5 bases and J by 6 bases, and 21 bases separated the two germline ends. The CDR3 has 16 amino acids. Germline-derived CDR1 and CDR2 are SGHTA and FQGNSA.

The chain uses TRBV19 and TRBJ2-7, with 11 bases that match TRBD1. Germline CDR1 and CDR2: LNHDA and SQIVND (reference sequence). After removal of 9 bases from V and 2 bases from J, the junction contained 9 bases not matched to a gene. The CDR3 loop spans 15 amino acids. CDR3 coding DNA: TGTGCCAGCAGCCCCGGGGGACAGGGGGCCTACGAGCAGTACTTC. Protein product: CASSPGGQGAYEQYF.

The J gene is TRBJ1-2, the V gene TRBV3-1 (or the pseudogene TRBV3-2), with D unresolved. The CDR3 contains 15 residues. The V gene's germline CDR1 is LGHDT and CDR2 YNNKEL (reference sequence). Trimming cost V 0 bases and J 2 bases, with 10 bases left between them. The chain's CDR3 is CASSQEFARNYGYTF. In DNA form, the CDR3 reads TGTGCCAGCAGCCAAGAATTTGCACGGAACTATGGCTACACCTTC.

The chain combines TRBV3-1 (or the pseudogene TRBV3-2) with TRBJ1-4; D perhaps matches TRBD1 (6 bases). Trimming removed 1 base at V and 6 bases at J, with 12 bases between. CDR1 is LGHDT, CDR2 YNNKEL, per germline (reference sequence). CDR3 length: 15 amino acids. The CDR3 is CASSQAHREDEKLFF. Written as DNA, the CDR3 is TGTGCCAGCAGCCAAGCACACAGGGAGGATGAAAAACTGTTTTTT.